These 8 T cell receptor beta chains originate from one sample sequenced in a study of radiotherapy plus CTLA-4 blockade in lung cancer. Profiled with immunoSEQ multiplex PCR; TCRdb holds only in-frame clones, not every one. Of tens of thousands of clones in the sample, roughly 79% were seen once. The specimen was peripheral blood, collected from a patient treated with radiotherapy plus ipilimumab. All receptors derive from a human donor with non-small cell lung cancer who had a partial response to radiotherapy plus ipilimumab. Some clones in this sample may be carry-over from other donors' samples.

The chain employs TRBV7-9 and TRBJ2-7; D may be TRBD2 (6 bases). The CDR3 covers 15 residues. V lost 1 base and J 4 bases, leaving 14 bases between the germline ends. The germline V gene has CDR1 SEHNR and CDR2 FQNEAQ (reference sequence). The CDR3 DNA is TGTGCCAGCAGCTTAGTAACGGGAGTGGTGTACGAGCAGTACTTC. Residues: CASSLVTGVVYEQYF.

This chain uses TRBV7-8 with TRBJ1-1; the D gene is possibly TRBD1 (5 bases). The V gene lost 4 bases and the J gene lost 0 bases, with 15 bases spanning the gap. CDR1 is SGHVS and CDR2 is FQNEAQ in the germline V gene. The CDR3 extends over 16 amino acids. The chain's CDR3 is CASSYINSGMNTEAFF. The CDR3 DNA reads TGTGCCAGCAGCTATATCAATTCAGGGATGAACACTGAAGCTTTCTTT.

The V and J genes are TRBV12-1 and TRBJ2-7; TRBD1 is taken as the D call from the table, unchecked against the DNA. TRBV12-1 is recorded as a pseudogene. CDR3 length: 14 amino acids. CDR3 DNA sequence: TGTGCCAGCAGTGCCGAACAGGGCCCCTACGAGCAGTACTTC. Residues: CASSAEQGPYEQYF.

The chain uses TRBV14 and TRBJ2-3; 10 bases line up with TRBD1. Losses at the gene ends were 5 bases for V and 3 bases for J; bases not matched to a gene: 2. Germline CDR1 is SGHDN and CDR2 is FVKESK. The CDR3 has 14 residues. CDR3 DNA: TGTGCCAGCAGCTGGGACAGGGGAACAGATACGCAGTATTTT. This translates into CASSWDRGTDTQYF.

The J gene is TRBJ2-7, the V gene TRBV7-7; 14 nucleotides align to TRBD2. This CDR3 contains 15 residues. The trim removed 5 bases at V and 4 bases at J, leaving 4 bases unmatched. Looked up from germline, CDR1 is SSHAT and CDR2 is FNYEAQ (reference sequence). The CDR3 DNA sequence: TGTGCCAGCAGCCCAGGACTAGCGGGGGGTTACGAGCAGTACTTC. The encoded protein is CASSPGLAGGYEQYF. Full variable domain (outside the CDR3, taken from reference TRBV7-7 and TRBJ2-7): GAGVSQSPRYKVTKRGQDVTLRCDPISSHATLYWYQQALGQGPEFLTYFNYEAQPDKSGLPSDRFSAERPEGSISTLTIQRTEQRDSAMYRCASSPGLAGGYEQYFGPGTRLTVT.

This chain links TRBV6-1 with TRBJ1-2; D unresolved. This CDR3 is built from 12 residues. V dropped 8 bases and J dropped 3 bases, with 10 bases sitting between them. From germline, CDR1 is MNHNS and CDR2 SASEGT. The CDR3 is CASSPRYYGYTF. Written as DNA, the CDR3 is TGTGCCAGCTCACCACGGTACTATGGCTACACCTTC.

The table lists this clone with a few counts. The chain carries TRBV29-1 and TRBJ1-1, with D unclear. The germline V and J ends were trimmed by 7 bases and 1 base, with 7 bases remaining between them. The CDR3 length is 11 residues. The V gene's germline CDR1 is SQVTM and CDR2 ANQGSEA. The DNA of the CDR3 is TGCAGCGGGGCCCCGAACACTGAAGCTTTCTTT. This gives the protein CSGAPNTEAFF.

This rearrangement joins TRBV11-3 to TRBJ2-2, with D maybe TRBD2 (5 bases). V was cut by 5 bases and J by 10 bases, with 23 bases left in between. Germline CDR1 reads SGHNT; CDR2 reads YENEEA. The CDR3 totals 16 residues. The CDR3 nucleotides are TGTGCCAGCAGCCACCACGTTAGCGTAGGCCCCGCGGAGCTGTTTTTT. Its protein product is CASSHHVSVGPAELFF.